This entry lists 17 T cell receptor beta chains sequenced from one sample in a study of cytomegalovirus exposure and HLA in healthy donors (dated by TCRdb to 2015 to 2018). Library construction relied on the immunoSEQ multiplex PCR assay. A mixture of 60 forward primers for TCR Vbeta segments and 13 reverse primers for TCR Jbeta segments was used in the multiplex PCR. Sourced from immuneACCESS, this table was stored by TCRdb with only in-frame sequences that have V and J called. A share of the clones is absent; for the studies checked, an unresolved V gene accounts for under half, and the remainder has no known explanation. The sample profile shows under 200,000 clones; 70% to 90% of them were found once. Almost 9.5% of the sample lies in the top ten. The sequencing sample was made of PBMCs. The receptors come from a man between 18 and 29 years old in good health and CMV-seropositive.

The chain employs TRBV10-3 and TRBJ2-5; 7 bases map to TRBD2. Trimming cost V 4 bases and J 2 bases; bases outside gene matches: 1. The CDR3 length is 13 residues. Germline lookup yields CDR1 ENHRY and CDR2 SYGVKD. CDR3 in DNA: TGTGCCATCAGTGGGGGACTACAAGAGACCCAGTACTTC. Protein product: CAISGGLQETQYF.

This clone has just one count. The V and J genes are TRBV6-1 and TRBJ1-2; unclear D gene. V lost 7 bases, J lost 2 bases, and 14 bases lay in between. The CDR3 runs to 14 residues. Germline V lookup: CDR1 MNHNS, CDR2 SASEGT. The CDR3, as DNA: TGTGCCAGCATCTCAGGCCTTACGAACTATGGCTACACCTTC. Translated: CASISGLTNYGYTF.

The chain links TRBV27 to TRBJ2-7; TRBD1 aligns across 9 bases. V was pared by 6 bases and J by 1 base, with 10 bases of the junction left unmatched. In germline, CDR1 is MNHEY, CDR2 SMNVEV (reference sequence). The CDR3 totals 16 residues. This chain's CDR3 is CASRPRTGVRSYEQYF. The CDR3 bases are TGTGCCAGCAGACCCAGGACAGGGGTTAGATCCTACGAGCAGTACTTC.

The chain has TRBV7-9 and TRBJ2-7, with 9 bases aligning to TRBD2. Germline V gene data show CDR1 as SEHNR and CDR2 as FQNEAQ (reference sequence). Losses at the gene ends were 8 bases for V and 2 bases for J; bases not matched to a gene: 7. This CDR3 spans 14 amino acids. The CDR3 nucleotides read TGTGCCAGCGGGGGACTAGCTCATACCTACGAGCAGTACTTC. Translating gives CASGGLAHTYEQYF. The full variable domain, in which reference TRBV7-9 and TRBJ2-7 provide the parts outside the CDR3, is DTGVSQNPRHKITKRGQNVTFRCDPISEHNRLYWYRQTLGQGPEFLTYFQNEAQLEKSRLLSDRFSAERPKGSFSTLEIQRTEQGDSAMYLCASGGLAHTYEQYFGPGTRLTVT.

J is TRBJ2-7 and V is TRBV30; D gene unclear. Germline-derived CDR1 and CDR2 are GTSNPN and SVGIG (reference sequence). Between the trimmed V and J ends, which lost 4 bases and 0 bases, there was a span of 7 bases. This CDR3 comprises 12 residues. CDR3 nucleotides: TGTGCCTGGACGCCAGACTCCTACGAGCAGTACTTC. This sequence encodes CAWTPDSYEQYF.

CDR3 amino acids: CASRGSGGNGYTF. The CDR3, as DNA: TGTGCCAGCAGGGGCTCAGGGGGCAACGGCTACACCTTC. This rearrangement joins TRBV27 to TRBJ1-2, with 8 bases lining up with TRBD1. This CDR3 spans 13 amino acids. Germline V gives CDR1 MNHEY, CDR2 SMNVEV (reference sequence). The ends lost 6 bases at V and 8 bases at J; junction bases unmatched: 8.

The chain combines TRBV7-2 with TRBJ2-5; D unclear. The V gene lost 1 base and the J gene lost 4 bases, with 7 bases spanning the gap. This CDR3 is built from 13 residues. CDR1 is SGHTA, CDR2 FQGNSA, per germline. For the CDR3, the DNA is TGTGCCAGCAGCTTAGACTCTAGAGAGACCCAGTACTTC. Its translation: CASSLDSRETQYF.

The chain links TRBV5-4 to TRBJ1-6; 7 nucleotides align to TRBD1. Germline CDR1 and CDR2: SGHNT and YYREEE (reference sequence). The CDR3 totals 15 residues. V gave up 3 bases and J gave up 6 bases; unmatched junction bases: 6. The CDR3 here is CASSSSGGSNSPLHF. CDR3 DNA: TGTGCCAGCAGCTCCTCAGGGGGGAGTAATTCACCCCTCCACTTT.

This chain connects TRBV7-9 to TRBJ2-7, with 10 bases identical to TRBD1. From germline, CDR1 is SEHNR and CDR2 FQNEAQ (reference sequence). The CDR3 is 16 amino acids. V was pared by 2 bases and J by 3 bases, with 7 bases of the junction left unmatched. DNA for the CDR3: TGTGCCAGCAGCTTACAGGACAGGGGGACCTTCTACGAGCAGTACTTC. As protein: CASSLQDRGTFYEQYF. The whole variable domain, filled in from reference TRBV7-9 and TRBJ2-7, reads DTGVSQNPRHKITKRGQNVTFRCDPISEHNRLYWYRQTLGQGPEFLTYFQNEAQLEKSRLLSDRFSAERPKGSFSTLEIQRTEQGDSAMYLCASSLQDRGTFYEQYFGPGTRLTVT.

The chain joins TRBV30 to TRBJ1-3; TRBD1 agrees at 9 bases. The germline V gene has CDR1 GTSNPN and CDR2 SVGIG (reference sequence). After removal of 0 bases from V and 9 bases from J, the junction contained 9 bases not matched to a gene. This CDR3 comprises 15 residues. The CDR3 coding sequence is TGTGCCTGGAGTGTATTCTTACAGGGGGCCGGCACCATATATTTT. As protein: CAWSVFLQGAGTIYF.

The gene calls are TRBV30 and TRBJ1-1; maybe TRBD1 (6 bases). Per the germline V gene, CDR1 is GTSNPN and CDR2 is SVGIG (reference sequence). The CDR3 spans 13 residues. V gave up 0 bases and J gave up 5 bases, with 10 bases separating them. This CDR3 reads CAWSVNRETEAFF. The CDR3 DNA is TGTGCCTGGAGTGTAAACAGGGAAACTGAAGCTTTCTTT.

The chain has TRBV7-6 and TRBJ2-2; the D gene is possibly TRBD1 (6 bases). Germline values: CDR1 SGHVS, CDR2 FNYEAQ. The ends were cut back, 1 base at V and 7 bases at J, with 10 bases in the middle. This CDR3 spans 14 amino acids. CDR3 region: CASSLDRVGGELFF. CDR3 nucleotide sequence: TGTGCCAGCAGCTTAGACAGGGTTGGCGGGGAGCTGTTTTTT. The full variable domain, its missing parts supplied by reference TRBV7-6 and TRBJ2-2, is GAGVSQSPRYKVTKRGQDVALRCDPISGHVSLYWYRQALGQGPEFLTYFNYEAQQDKSGLPNDRFSAERPEGSISTLTIQRTEQRDSAMYRCASSLDRVGGELFFGEGSRLTVL.

The chain has TRBV18 and TRBJ2-7, with a weak D call TRBD1 (5 bases). Germline values: CDR1 KGHSH, CDR2 LQKENI. The CDR3 is 14 residues long. V was trimmed by 2 bases and J by 4 bases, leaving 12 bases between them. CDR3 loop: CASSPKPGHYEQYF. The CDR3 nucleotides are TGTGCCAGCTCACCAAAGCCAGGGCATTACGAGCAGTACTTC.

The chain joins TRBV30 to TRBJ1-2; D remains unclear. V was trimmed by 1 base and J by 4 bases, leaving 10 bases between them. CDR1 and CDR2 (germline): GTSNPN, SVGIG (reference sequence). This CDR3 comprises 13 residues. DNA for the CDR3: TGTGCCTGGAGTGGGGCAGGAACCTATGGCTACACCTTC. Its translation: CAWSGAGTYGYTF.

The chain is built from TRBV7-9 and TRBJ1-1; D may be TRBD1 (5 bases). CDR3 size: 15 residues. V lost 5 bases, J lost 3 bases, and 16 bases lay in between. The germline V gene encodes CDR1 SEHNR and CDR2 FQNEAQ (reference sequence). CDR3 residues: CASSPTGGEDTEAFF. The DNA of the CDR3 is TGTGCCAGCAGCCCTACCGGGGGGGAGGACACTGAAGCTTTCTTT.

The chain has TRBV6-5 and TRBJ2-7; D gene ambiguous. The CDR3 covers 14 residues. The germline V and J ends were trimmed by 5 bases and 0 bases, with 11 bases remaining between them. The germline gives CDR1 MNHEY, CDR2 SVGAGI. CDR3 protein: CASSTDWISYEQYF. CDR3 coding DNA: TGTGCCAGCAGTACCGACTGGATCTCCTACGAGCAGTACTTC.

This chain connects TRBV27 to TRBJ2-2; D is possibly TRBD1 (5 bases). Trimming shortened V by 1 base and J by 1 base, and 10 bases separated the two germline ends. This CDR3 has 16 residues. Germline V gene lookup returns CDR1 MNHEY and CDR2 SMNVEV (reference sequence). The CDR3 coding sequence is TGTGCCAGCAGTTTATGGGCAGGGCTGAACACCGGGGAGCTGTTTTTT. Protein: CASSLWAGLNTGELFF.